Below, 5 T cell receptor beta chains from the same sample are listed, as sequenced in a study of T cell responses to AZD1222 COVID-19 vaccine. Sequencing was performed with immunoSEQ multiplex PCR; in TCRdb, only in-frame clones are kept and a portion is missing. The sample carries some 84,000 clones, around nine tenths recorded once. The sequences come from peripheral blood, collected 28 days after the second AZD1222 dose. The receptors shown here come from an adult who received the AZD1222 COVID-19 vaccine.

This chain connects TRBV7-3 to TRBJ2-5; D is unclear. The germline gives CDR1 SGHTA, CDR2 FQGTGA. V lost 2 bases and J 1 base, leaving 5 bases between the germline ends. The CDR3 loop spans 13 amino acids. The CDR3 loop reads CASSLELQETQYF. CDR3 sequence (DNA): TGTGCCAGCAGCTTAGAACTCCAAGAGACCCAGTACTTC.

The gene calls are TRBV6-5 and TRBJ1-2, with D unresolved. The CDR3 is made up of 12 amino acids. Germline V gene sequence: CDR1 MNHEY, CDR2 SVGAGI. The V end lost 10 bases, the J end lost 2 bases, and 11 bases lay between the germline ends. CDR3 residues: CATGRANYGYTF. The DNA for the CDR3 is TGTGCCACCGGACGGGCAAACTATGGCTACACCTTC.

The V gene is TRBV6-2 or TRBV6-3, the J gene TRBJ2-3; 7 nucleotides line up with TRBD1. Trimming removed 5 bases from V and 1 base from J; junction bases left unmatched: 3. In germline, CDR1 is MNHEY, CDR2 SVGEGT. The CDR3 is 14 amino acids. DNA of the CDR3: TGTGCCAGCAGTCACGGGACAGGCACAGATACGCAGTATTTT. Its protein is CASSHGTGTDTQYF.

This chain uses TRBV7-8 with TRBJ2-5; no clear D gene. V lost 1 base, J lost 5 bases, and 14 bases lay in between. CDR1 and CDR2 (germline): SGHVS, FQNEAQ. This CDR3 is 15 amino acids long. As DNA, the CDR3 is TGTGCCAGCAGCTTAGGGCGGACGGCGGCGGAGACCCAGTACTTC. It encodes CASSLGRTAAETQYF. Complete variable domain (other parts from reference TRBV7-8 and TRBJ2-5): GAGVSQSPRYKVAKRGQDVALRCDPISGHVSLFWYQQALGQGPEFLTYFQNEAQLDKSGLPSDRFFAERPEGSVSTLKIQRTQQEDSAVYLCASSLGRTAAETQYFGPGTRLLVL.

Here the CDR3 reads CASSSMTASNTEAFF. CDR3 coding DNA: TGTGCCAGCAGCTCAATGACGGCATCGAACACTGAAGCTTTCTTT. This chain uses TRBV5-4 with TRBJ1-1; no firm D call. This CDR3 has 15 amino acids. Looked up from germline, CDR1 is SGHNT and CDR2 is YYREEE (reference sequence). V lost 3 bases to trimming and J lost 1 base, with 13 bases between them.